These T cell receptor beta chains were read from a single sample in a study of T cells in Graves' hyperthyroidism and ophthalmopathy. TCRdb re-called the multiplex PCR reads with MiXCR, one entry per CDR3 protein. Of 35,000 to 45,000 distinct CDR3 sequences in the sample, 49% were seen once. Sequencing input: blood. Receptors originate from a woman aged 45-59 years with Graves' hyperthyroidism that later progressed to Graves' ophthalmopathy. Both conserved end residues are part of each CDR3. D genes are given only for firm matches. Only part of the rows carry a size: once, few, many, or a class if the clone is expanded.

v_gene,abundance,j_gene,d_gene,CDR3nt,CDR3aa
TRBV20-1,.,TRBJ2-7,TRBD2,TGCAGTGCTAGGGACTCCGGGACTACCTACGAGCAGTACTTC,CSARDSGTTYEQYF
TRBV4-1,.,TRBJ2-1,TRBD2,TGCGCCAGCAGCCAAGATAGCGGGCGTTATGAGCAGTTCTTC,CASSQDSGRYEQFF
TRBV12-3/TRBV12-4,.,TRBJ2-3,.,TGTGCCAGCAGTTTAGGGGGAACTCGCCGTACGCAGTATTTT,CASSLGGTRRTQYF
TRBV2,.,TRBJ2-3,.,TGTGCCAGCTCACCACGACGGGGAGGGGGGAGCACAGATACGCAGTATTTT,CASSPRRGGGSTDTQYF
TRBV12-3/TRBV12-4,few,TRBJ2-1,.,TGTGCCAGCAGTTTTGATAACTACAATGAGCAGTTCTTC,CASSFDNYNEQFF
TRBV28,many,TRBJ2-7,TRBD1,TGTGCCACTTACTGGACAGGCTACGAGCAGTACTTC,CATYWTGYEQYF
TRBV7-8,few,TRBJ1-4,TRBD1,TGTGCCAGCAGCCTAAGGGCAGGGGGTCCGGGTGAAAAACTGTTTTTT,CASSLRAGGPGEKLFF
TRBV19,many,TRBJ1-1,TRBD1,TGTGCCAGTACCGGACAGGGGTACACTGAAGCTTTCTTT,CASTGQGYTEAFF
TRBV12-3/TRBV12-4,medium-sized,TRBJ2-7,.,TGTGCCAGCAGCTCGCACACCCAGGGCCACTACGAGCAGTACTTC,CASSSHTQGHYEQYF
TRBV20-1,.,TRBJ1-1,TRBD1,TGCAGTGCTAGGGCCAGGGGGACGAGTAACACTGAAGCTTTCTTT,CSARARGTSNTEAFF
TRBV20-1,.,TRBJ1-1,TRBD1,TGCAATGCTCCCCGACAGGGGAACACTGAAGCCTTCTTT,CNAPRQGNTEAFF
TRBV29-1,.,TRBJ2-1,TRBD2,TGCAGCCGTTTAGCGGGAGTCGTGTACAATGAGCAGTTCTTC,CSRLAGVVYNEQFF
TRBV2,many,TRBJ2-2,.,TGTGCCAGCCGATCCGGAGTGAACACCGGGGAGCTGTTTTTT,CASRSGVNTGELFF
TRBV7-9,once,TRBJ1-5,.,TGTGCCAGCACCGCCGCCACCAAGGGGAACACCGGGCCCCAGCATTTT,CASTAATKGNTGPQHF
TRBV29-1,.,TRBJ1-2,TRBD1,TGCAGCGTTGAACCCGGACAGGGGATGATGGGCTACACCTTC,CSVEPGQGMMGYTF
TRBV7-3,many,TRBJ1-1,.,TGTGCCAGCAGCCCCCGCCCGCGGGGCACTGAAGCTTTCTTT,CASSPRPRGTEAFF
TRBV20-1,.,TRBJ2-1,.,TGCAGTGCTAGGGTAGCGGACAATGAGCAGTTCTTC,CSARVADNEQFF
TRBV7-7,.,TRBJ1-4,.,TGTGCTAGCAGCTTAGGACGTCACAATGAAAAACTGTTTTTT,CASSLGRHNEKLFF
TRBV10-1,medium-sized,TRBJ2-6,.,TGCGCCAGCAGTGAGTCTGGGGCCAACGTCCTGACTTTC,CASSESGANVLTF
TRBV6-5,.,TRBJ2-1,TRBD2,TGTGCCGCAAAGCGGGGAGGGCAGTTCTTC,CAAKRGGQFF
TRBV9,once,TRBJ1-3,TRBD1,TGTGCCAGCAGCGCAGGGACAGAAGGAAACACCATATATTTT,CASSAGTEGNTIYF
TRBV5-1,.,TRBJ1-2,.,TGCGCCAGCAGCCGGAGTGCAGGTTCTGGAAACACCTTC,CASSRSAGSGNTF
TRBV7-2,.,TRBJ2-3,TRBD2,TGTGCCAGCAGCTCGGGGCTAGCGGGGCCAAGCACAGATACGCAGTATTTT,CASSSGLAGPSTDTQYF
TRBV6-2/TRBV6-3,many,TRBJ2-7,.,TGTGCCAGCAGTTACGTAGGCTACCAGGGCTCCTACGAGCAGTACTTC,CASSYVGYQGSYEQYF
TRBV19,.,TRBJ2-7,.,TGTGCCAGTAGTATGGATCCCAGGGACCCCTACGAGCAGTGCTTC,CASSMDPRDPYEQCF
TRBV20-1,.,TRBJ1-2,.,TGCAGTGCTACCAGAAGCACCTCTGGGGGCTACACCTTC,CSATRSTSGGYTF
TRBV20-1,many,TRBJ1-1,.,TGCAGTTACGCTCGGACCAGGGGAACTGAAGCTTTCTTT,CSYARTRGTEAFF
TRBV9,.,TRBJ2-1,TRBD1,TGTGCCAGCAGAGCCGGGACAGGACTGCACAATGAGCAGTTCTTC,CASRAGTGLHNEQFF
TRBV6-6,many,TRBJ1-1,.,TGTGCCAGCAGTGGGCTTTCTGAAGCTTTCTTT,CASSGLSEAFF
TRBV6-5,many,TRBJ1-3,.,TGTGCCAGCAGTTACTCGATCAGCCAGGGAAACTCTGGAAACACCATATATTTT,CASSYSISQGNSGNTIYF
TRBV7-8,many,TRBJ2-6,TRBD2,TGTGCCAGCAGCGAACCGGGACTAGATTTCTCTGGGGCCAACGTCCTGACTTTC,CASSEPGLDFSGANVLTF
TRBV11-3,.,TRBJ1-1,.,TGTGCCAGCAGCTTAGATGGGGGGGGGGGTGAAGCTTTCTTT,CASSLDGGGGEAFF
TRBV9,.,TRBJ1-1,TRBD1,TGTGCCAGCAGCATAGGGACAGAGGGGACTGAGGCTTTCTTT,CASSIGTEGTEAFF
TRBV14,.,TRBJ2-1,.,TGTGCCGGCAGCCACGGACTGGCGGGCTTTAATGAGCAGTTCTTC,CAGSHGLAGFNEQFF
TRBV5-1,many,TRBJ1-1,.,TGCGCCAGCAGCTCAAACAGGAACACTGAAGCTTTCTTT,CASSSNRNTEAFF
TRBV7-6,medium-sized,TRBJ2-1,.,TGTGCCAGCAGCATGGGACTCGACAATGAGCAGTTCTTC,CASSMGLDNEQFF
TRBV7-8,.,TRBJ1-2,TRBD1,TGTGCCAGCAGCCCTCGGACAGGGCGCAACTATGGCTACACCTTC,CASSPRTGRNYGYTF
TRBV18,.,TRBJ1-5,.,TGTGCCAGCTCACCGGGCACAAAACAGCCCCAGCATTTT,CASSPGTKQPQHF
TRBV15,.,TRBJ2-3,.,TGTGCCACCAGCAGAGATGATTCGGATACGCAGTATTTT,CATSRDDSDTQYF
TRBV5-1,.,TRBJ1-5,.,TGCGCCAGCAGCTTGTCCACTGGTGGCAATCAGCCCCAGCATTTT,CASSLSTGGNQPQHF
TRBV11-3,.,TRBJ2-7,TRBD2,TGTGCCAGCAGCTTATGGCTAGCGGGGGGCTACGAGCAGTACTTC,CASSLWLAGGYEQYF
TRBV20-1,.,TRBJ2-3,.,TGCAGTGCTAGAGACTTGTTGCAGTATTTT,CSARDLLQYF
TRBV10-3,.,TRBJ2-7,TRBD2,TGTGCCATCAGTGAGTCAGAAGCGGGAGGTGAGTCCTACGAGCAGTACTTC,CAISESEAGGESYEQYF
TRBV16,many,TRBJ2-1,TRBD2,TGTGCCAGCAGCCAATCAAGGACTAGCTACGATGAGCAGTTCTTC,CASSQSRTSYDEQFF
TRBV6-4,.,TRBJ1-1,.,TGTGCCGGCACTAATGGGTCACTAGCTTTCTTT,CAGTNGSLAFF
TRBV5-5,.,TRBJ2-7,.,TGTGCCAGCAGCTTGGGACACAGCCGCATCGAGCAGTACTTC,CASSLGHSRIEQYF
TRBV20-1,.,TRBJ2-2,TRBD2,TGCAGTGCCATTCTAGCGGGAGGGCCGAGCACCGGGGAGCTGTTTTTT,CSAILAGGPSTGELFF
TRBV30,many,TRBJ1-4,.,TGTGCCTGGAGGGGGGGGGCTAATGAAAAACTGTTTTTT,CAWRGGANEKLFF
TRBV2,.,TRBJ1-2,.,TGTGCCAGCACAGCGGGAGGGGGGAACATTCGCAGGGGCTACACCTTC,CASTAGGGNIRRGYTF
TRBV6-1,once,TRBJ2-7,TRBD2,TGTGCCAGCAGTTCGCGGACTAGCGGGAGCCGCGAGCAGTACTTC,CASSSRTSGSREQYF
TRBV4-1,many,TRBJ2-1,TRBD2,TGCGCCAGCGCTCCGGGGACTAGCGGGAGGGATGAGCAGTTCTTC,CASAPGTSGRDEQFF